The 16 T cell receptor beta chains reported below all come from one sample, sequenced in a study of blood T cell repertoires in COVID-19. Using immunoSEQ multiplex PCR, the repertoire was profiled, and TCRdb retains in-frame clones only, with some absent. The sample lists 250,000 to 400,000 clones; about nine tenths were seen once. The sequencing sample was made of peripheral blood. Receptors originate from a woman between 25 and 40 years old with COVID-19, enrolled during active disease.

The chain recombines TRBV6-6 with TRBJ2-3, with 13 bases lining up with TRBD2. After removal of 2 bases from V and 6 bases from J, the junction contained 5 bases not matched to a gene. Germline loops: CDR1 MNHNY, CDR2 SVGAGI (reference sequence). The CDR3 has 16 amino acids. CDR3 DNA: TGTGCCAGCAGTTACGGGGGACTAGCGGGGCCCGATACGCAGTATTTT. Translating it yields CASSYGGLAGPDTQYF.

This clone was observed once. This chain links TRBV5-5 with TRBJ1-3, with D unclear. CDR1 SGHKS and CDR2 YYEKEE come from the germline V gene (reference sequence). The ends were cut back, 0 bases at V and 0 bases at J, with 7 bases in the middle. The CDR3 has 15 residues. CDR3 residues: CASSLASVSGNTIYF. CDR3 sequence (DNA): TGTGCCAGCAGCTTGGCGTCAGTCTCTGGAAACACCATATATTTT. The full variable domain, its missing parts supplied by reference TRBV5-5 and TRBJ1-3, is DAGVTQSPTHLIKTRGQQVTLRCSPISGHKSVSWYQQVLGQGPQFIFQYYEKEERGRGNFPDRFSARQFPNYSSELNVNALLLGDSALYLCASSLASVSGNTIYFGEGSWLTVV.

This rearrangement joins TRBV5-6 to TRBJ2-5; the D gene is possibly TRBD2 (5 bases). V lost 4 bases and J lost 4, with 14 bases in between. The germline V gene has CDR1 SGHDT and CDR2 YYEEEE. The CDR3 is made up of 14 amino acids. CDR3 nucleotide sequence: TGTGCCAGCAGCCGATGGGGAGAGGGAGAGACCCAGTACTTC. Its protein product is CASSRWGEGETQYF.

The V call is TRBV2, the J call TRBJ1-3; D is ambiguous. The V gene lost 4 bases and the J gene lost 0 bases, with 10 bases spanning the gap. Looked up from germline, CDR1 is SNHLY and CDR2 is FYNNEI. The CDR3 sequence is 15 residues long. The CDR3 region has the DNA TGTGCCAGCAGTGCTGACTGGAGCTCTGGAAACACCATATATTTT. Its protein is CASSADWSSGNTIYF.

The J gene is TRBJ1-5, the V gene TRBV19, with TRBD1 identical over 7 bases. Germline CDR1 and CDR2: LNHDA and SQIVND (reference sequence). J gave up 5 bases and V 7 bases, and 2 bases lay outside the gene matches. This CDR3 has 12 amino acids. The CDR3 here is CASKGAYQPQHF. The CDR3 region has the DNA TGTGCCAGTAAGGGGGCATATCAGCCCCAGCATTTT.

DNA of the CDR3: TGTGCCACCAGTGATAGTAGGACTAGAAGCTCCTACGAGCAGTACTTC. Translation: CATSDSRTRSSYEQYF. The rearrangement uses TRBV24-1 and TRBJ2-7; 7 positions match TRBD2. From germline, CDR1 is KGHDR and CDR2 SFDVKD. The CDR3 spans 16 residues. V dropped 3 bases and J dropped 0; count of bases not matched to a gene: 7.

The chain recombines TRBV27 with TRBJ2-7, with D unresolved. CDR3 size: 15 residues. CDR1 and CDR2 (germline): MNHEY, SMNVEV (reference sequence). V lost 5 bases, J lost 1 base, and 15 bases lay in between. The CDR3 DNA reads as TGTGCCAGCAGTCCAACCGTGAGGTTTTCCTACGAGCAGTACGTC. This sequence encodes CASSPTVRFSYEQYV.

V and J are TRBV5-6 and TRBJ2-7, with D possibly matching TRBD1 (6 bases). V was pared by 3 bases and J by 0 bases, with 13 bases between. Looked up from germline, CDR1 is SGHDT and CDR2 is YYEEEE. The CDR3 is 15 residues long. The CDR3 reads CASSWTRDNSYEQYF. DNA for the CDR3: TGTGCCAGCAGCTGGACCCGGGACAACTCCTACGAGCAGTACTTC.

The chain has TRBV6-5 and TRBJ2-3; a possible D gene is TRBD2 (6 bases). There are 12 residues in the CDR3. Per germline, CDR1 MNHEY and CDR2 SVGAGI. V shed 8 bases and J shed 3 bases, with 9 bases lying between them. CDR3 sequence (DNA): TGTGCCAGCCGCGGGGTTACAGATACGCAGTATTTT. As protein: CASRGVTDTQYF.

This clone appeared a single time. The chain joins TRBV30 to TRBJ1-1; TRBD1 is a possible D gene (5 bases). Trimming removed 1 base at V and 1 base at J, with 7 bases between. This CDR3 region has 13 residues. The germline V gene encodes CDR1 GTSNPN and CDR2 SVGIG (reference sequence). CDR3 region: CAWSGDWNTEAFF. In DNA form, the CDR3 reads TGTGCCTGGAGTGGGGACTGGAACACTGAAGCTTTCTTT. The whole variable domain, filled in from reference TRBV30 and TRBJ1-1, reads SQTIHQWPATLVQPVGSPLSLECTVEGTSNPNLYWYRQAAGRGLQLLFYSVGIGQISSEVPQNLSASRPQDRQFILSSKKLLLSDSGFYLCAWSGDWNTEAFFGQGTRLTVV.

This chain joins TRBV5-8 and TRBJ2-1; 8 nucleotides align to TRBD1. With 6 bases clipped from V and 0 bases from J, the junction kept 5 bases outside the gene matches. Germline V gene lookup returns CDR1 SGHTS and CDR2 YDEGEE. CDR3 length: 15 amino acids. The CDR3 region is CASNRDRSSYNEQFF. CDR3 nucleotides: TGTGCCAGCAATCGGGACAGGAGCTCCTACAATGAGCAGTTCTTC.

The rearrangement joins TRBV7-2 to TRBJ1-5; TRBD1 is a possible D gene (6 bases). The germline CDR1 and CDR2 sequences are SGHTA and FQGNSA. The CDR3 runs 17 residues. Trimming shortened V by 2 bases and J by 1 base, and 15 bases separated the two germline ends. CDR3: CASSLRPEGGSNQPQHF. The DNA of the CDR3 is TGTGCCAGCAGCTTAAGGCCAGAAGGGGGAAGCAATCAGCCCCAGCATTTT.

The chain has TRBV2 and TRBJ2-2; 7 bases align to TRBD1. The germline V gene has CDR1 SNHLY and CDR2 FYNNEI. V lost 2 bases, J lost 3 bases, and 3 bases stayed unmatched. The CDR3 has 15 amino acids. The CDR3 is CASSETTGDTGELFF. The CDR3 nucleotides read TGTGCCAGCAGTGAAACTACAGGGGACACCGGGGAGCTGTTTTTT.

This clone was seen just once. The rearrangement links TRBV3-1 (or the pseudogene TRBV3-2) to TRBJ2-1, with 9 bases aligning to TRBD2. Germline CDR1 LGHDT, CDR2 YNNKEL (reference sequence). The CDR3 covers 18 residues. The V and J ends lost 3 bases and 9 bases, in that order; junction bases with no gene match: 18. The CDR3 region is CASSQRAPRRGGRGEQFF. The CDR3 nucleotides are TGTGCCAGCAGCCAGCGTGCGCCGCGGCGGGGGGGTAGAGGTGAGCAGTTCTTC.

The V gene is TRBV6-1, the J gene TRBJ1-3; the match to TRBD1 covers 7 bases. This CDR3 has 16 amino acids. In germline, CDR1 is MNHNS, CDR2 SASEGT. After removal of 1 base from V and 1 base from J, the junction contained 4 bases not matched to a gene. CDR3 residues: CASSEETGTSGNTIYF. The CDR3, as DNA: TGTGCCAGCAGTGAAGAGACAGGGACTTCTGGAAACACCATATATTTT.

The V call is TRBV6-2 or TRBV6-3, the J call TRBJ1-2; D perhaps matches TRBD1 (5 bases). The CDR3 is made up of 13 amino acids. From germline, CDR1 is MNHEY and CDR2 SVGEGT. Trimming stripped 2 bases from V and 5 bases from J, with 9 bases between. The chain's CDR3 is CASSYQAGYGYTF. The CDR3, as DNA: TGTGCCAGCAGTTACCAGGCAGGGTATGGCTACACCTTC.